This TCR beta chain stems from a study of cytomegalovirus exposure and HLA in healthy donors (TCRdb year 2017). Regarding the complete study: According to an earlier analysis of a few hundred of the donors, about 179 million T cells yielded some 110 million unique TCR beta sequences and about 280 Gb of sequence data. Donor age, sex, ethnicity and CMV serostatus were collected together with the repertoire data. The study combined high-throughput TCR immunosequencing, statistical association of individual TCRs with disease status, and machine learning to predict cytomegalovirus infection status. The number of donors typed differed by locus, with about 629-630 for A, B, C, DRB1 and DQB1, about 500 for DQA1, 600 to 610 for DPA1, and some 470 for DPB1. All discovery cohort repertoires had been generated using a single sequencing platform. Around 300 gigabases of sequencing data and approximately 85 million unique TCR sequences were included in an early release covering about 600 HLA-typed donors. In the later analysis, no new phenotypic data were used to find candidate immune exposures; instead, reliance was placed on TCR beta sequences and their occurrence across donors. To study patterns of TCR occurrence, a later analysis re-analyzed previously published TCR beta repertoires from 650 to 750 donors and added high-resolution HLA genotyping. Roughly five DR-DQ haplotypes were treated as single units for association and clustering because of strong linkage in the cohort. Class I and class II HLA loci were covered by the typing at four-digit resolution. The study aimed to test whether cataloging public T cell receptors could reveal signatures of past pathogen exposure. A later genetic analysis took genome-wide SNP genotypes for about 55% of the 666 donors and used that subset as a discovery cohort. Along with the roughly 670-subject first cohort, a separate validation cohort of over a hundred different subjects was used. Across approximately 400 genotyped donors of the cohort, an average of about 240,000 unique TCR beta nucleotide sequences per donor were sequenced, and roughly 20% of those sequences were non-productive. Of the 300 to 450 genotyped donors, more than 75% were placed in the genetic ancestry cluster associated with self-reported Caucasian donors. The study used immunosequencing to profile the T cell repertoires of several hundred subjects and linked those repertoires to cytomegalovirus serostatus. To decide whether each TCR beta V gene segment behaved as functional or pseudogenic, an earlier analysis of fewer than 750 of the donors relied on high-throughput TCR beta sequencing. The investigation overall reported the following: In a later genetic analysis, fewer N-insertions in productive TCRs were reported among donors in an Asian-associated ancestry cluster than the approximately 670-donor mean. When HLA alleles, especially DR and DQ, strongly co-occurred, TCR associations were difficult to assign to individual alleles. A few of the identified cytomegalovirus-associated TCR beta chains were confirmed in vitro to be specific for cytomegalovirus antigens. A later analysis found that TCR association rates varied across HLA loci, with DRB1 alleles showing the most associated TCRs and HLA-C alleles the fewest. Cytomegalovirus status was reported to be diagnosed by the classifier with high specificity and sensitivity in both the original and validation cohorts. A further reported finding was that TCR beta sequences accurately predicted the HLA-A and HLA-B alleles for most subjects in the first cohort. According to a later analysis, parvovirus B19, influenza, CMV and Epstein-Barr virus appeared linked to several top co-occurrence clusters. It was suggested by the authors that the approach could potentially be generalized to other disease states and immunological phenotypes. The 87-base-pair reads could not distinguish some IMGT-functional V segments, including TRBV6-2 and TRBV6-3, so those segments were excluded. An association between a missense DCLRE1C variant and V-gene and J-gene trimming of TCR beta chains was found in a later genetic analysis and replicated in an independent cohort. A later analysis found that most CMV-associated TCR beta chains appeared HLA-restricted, with HLA associations seemingly driven largely by CMV exposure. Sequencing depth was assumed to be roughly uniform across donors in the presence/absence analyses, though that assumption may not hold. The cohort was sequenced for TCR beta chains only, and without alpha or paired-chain data the features that could be detected were limited. In a later analysis, HLA-associated TCR beta chains showed more clonal expansion and lower generation probabilities than non-associated chains that were equally common. Specific HLA alleles were associated with 15,000 to 20,000 TCR beta sequences at a false discovery rate of 0.05 in a later analysis. Because HLA typing was unavailable for some donors at each locus, only the typed subset was used in association tests. CMV serostatus was the only immune exposure information available for the cohort. An earlier analysis of 587 of the donors showed that most TCR beta V segments appeared in productive rearrangements either about 87% or about 30% of the time, which broadly matched IMGT annotations. A total of 164 TCR beta chains were listed by the study as associated with cytomegalovirus. Correlated functional status among segregating V segments might reflect linkage disequilibrium, but an unknown experimental factor could not be ruled out. While some public TCRs were present in many individuals, most TCR sequences turned up only very rarely across donors. A cluster of highly shared sequence variants was judged likely to be a technical artifact of the sequencing pipeline. Seventeen rarely observed V segments, including chromosome 9 orphons, were excluded from the earlier analysis of 550 to 700 of the donors because counts were too low.

Receptor amplification or capture employed the immunoSEQ multiplex PCR assay. The multiplex PCR relied on a mix of 60 forward primers for TCR Vbeta segments and 13 reverse primers for TCR Jbeta segments. The CDR3 region of rearranged TCR beta genes was amplified from genomic DNA by a multiplex PCR assay. The Illumina HiSeq System was used to sequence the amplified TCR beta libraries as 87-base-pair reads. The authors' pipeline ran thus. Across the 670 or so repertoires, a later analysis counted 80 million or so unique TCR beta chains, around 11 million of which were shared by at least two donors. Raw reads were error-corrected and collapsed into unique sequences with a nearest-neighbor algorithm that merged closely related sequences to remove PCR and sequencing errors. V, D and J gene segments were assigned by aligning CDR3 sequences to IMGT reference sequences. For a sequence to be retained, a match of at least six nucleotides was required to both a V gene segment and a J gene segment. Rearrangements were classified as productive when the CDR3 lacked stop codons and remained in frame with V and J, and all other rearrangements were classified as non-productive. Following IMGT convention, CDR3 was defined as the stretch from the second conserved V-encoded cysteine up to the conserved J-encoded phenylalanine. In an earlier analysis of approximately 590 of the donors, sequences lacking an unambiguous match to a single V gene segment were excluded. An earlier analysis of a few hundred of the donors called V segments functional above 56.7% productive rearrangements and segregating when the between-donor standard deviation exceeded 5%. A statistical classification framework was built to diagnose cytomegalovirus status from the catalog of TCR beta chain sequences. In a later analysis, V and J genes were assigned by comparing TCR nucleotide sequences against IMGT/GENE-DB human TR gene sequences. The TCRdist pipeline was used in a later analysis to assign CDR3 sequences and most-parsimonious VDJ recombination scenarios. In a later analysis, every TCR beta chain was defined by the combination of its CDR3 amino acid sequence and its V-gene family, and reads without a unique V-gene family were dropped. In a later analysis, nearly 600 highly shared, low-generation-probability nucleotide sequences were removed to address suspected cross-contamination and a sequencing artifact. A later analysis calculated a clonal expansion index for each public chain from normalized within-repertoire ranks of inferred template counts. Generation probabilities in a later analysis came from a VDJ recombination model fitted to out-of-frame rearrangements, and those results were checked against IGoR. Hypergeometric tests were used in a later analysis to score TCR-TCR, TCR-HLA and TCR-CMV co-occurrence, with a repertoire-size bias correction applied to the TCR pairs. A later analysis estimated false discovery rates by permuting HLA or CMV assignments 20 times. In a later analysis, co-occurring TCRs were grouped with DBSCAN, and TCRdist sequence similarity was added when clustering was performed within HLA-allele-positive subsets. Co-occurrence clustering excluded repertoires with fewer than 30,000 or more than 120,000 public chains, plus five with anomalous nucleotide sharing. As stored in TCRdb, this immuneACCESS dataset retains in-frame rearrangements with V and J assigned. A fraction of the clones does not appear; measured against another copy, unresolved V genes explain less than half of the discrepancy, and the remainder lacks a known reason. V and J calls and clone size are copied from that table; D and trimming were computed from the DNA. For this sample the table gives some 130,000 clones, of which 70% to 80% were detected only once. Jointly, the top ten make up 6% to 7.5% of the sample.

The cohort was made up of about 670 healthy bone marrow donors. Cohort members were all nominally healthy when sampled, although unrecorded immune exposures were likely present. The donor was CMV seropositive and belonged to the group of 250 to 350 seropositive cohort members. A peripheral blood sample was collected from each donor, and TCR beta sequencing was performed on peripheral blood mononuclear cells. The Qiagen DNeasy Blood Extraction Kit was used to extract genomic DNA from the blood cell samples. The V end loses 2 bases and the J end loses 4 bases, and a stretch of 15 bases separates them. The CDR3 sequence holds 16 residues, the cysteine and phenylalanine included. The read is trimmed to its CDR3 DNA, 48 bases read in frame from base 1. Via the germline V gene (reference sequence), CDR1 is MNHEY and CDR2 SMNVEV. Comments on this clone: Its antigen target is currently unknown. No clone much larger than this one lies a single base away; base qualities are absent.

This receptor was identified in a man in his forties in good health and CMV-seropositive. The chain is assembled from TRBV27 and TRBJ1-5, and possibly TRBD1, on 6 matching bases. The sequencing input was PBMCs. The bases read TGTGCCAGCAGTTTAGGGGTCAGGGGTGGGAATCAGCCCCAGCATTTT. It encodes CASSLGVRGGNQPQHF.